The rows below give T cell receptor beta chains drawn from one sample of a study of shared clonotypes between healthy human individuals. Repertoires were generated with immunoSEQ multiplex PCR, while TCRdb's copy carries only in-frame clones and drops some. In the table there are fewer than 1 million clones, roughly 96% of which are singletons. What was sequenced was naive CD8+ T cells sorted from blood. The receptors stem from a man aged 25 to 45 in good health. CDR3s include the opening cysteine and the closing phenylalanine or tryptophan. Fields, in order: clone size, J gene, V gene, D gene, CDR3 DNA, CDR3 protein. A D gene is named only where the DNA matches it firmly. Clone size is shown for a subset of rows, as once, few, many or a class of expanded clone.

NA	TRBJ1-5	TRBV27	NA	TGTGCCAGCAGTTTAGGGGCAAGCTTCGTCAGTAGCAATCAGCCCCAGCATTTT	CASSLGASFVSSNQPQHF
NA	TRBJ2-7	TRBV7-8	TRBD1	TGTGCCAGCACCCCGTTGGGACAGGGGGACTACGAGCAGTACTTC	CASTPLGQGDYEQYF
NA	TRBJ2-3	TRBV9	TRBD2	TGTGCCAGCAGCGTAGGCCTAGCGGAGCCCCCAGATACGCAGTATTTT	CASSVGLAEPPDTQYF
NA	TRBJ2-6	TRBV15	NA	TGTGCCACCAGCGAGAACATTTGGGACCTCTCTGGGGCCAACGTCCTGACTTTC	CATSENIWDLSGANVLTF
NA	TRBJ2-7	TRBV7-9	TRBD1	TGTGCCAGCAGCCCGGGACAGGGGAGCTCCTACGAGCAGTACTTC	CASSPGQGSSYEQYF
NA	TRBJ2-2	TRBV7-6	TRBD2	TGTGCCAGCAGCTTAGTATCCAGCGGGGAGAACACCGGGGAGCTGTTTTTT	CASSLVSSGENTGELFF
NA	TRBJ1-4	TRBV2	NA	TGTGCCAGCTATTCGTCAAAACTGTTTTTT	CASYSSKLFF
NA	TRBJ2-2	TRBV9	NA	TGTGCCAGCAGCGTAGCCGGGGACCTTATGAACACCGGGGAGCTGTTTTTT	CASSVAGDLMNTGELFF
NA	TRBJ2-7	TRBV10-1	NA	TGCGCCAGCAGTGACGCAGGGTGGTCCGAGCAGTACTTC	CASSDAGWSEQYF
NA	TRBJ2-1	TRBV14	TRBD1	TGTGCCAGCAGCCAAGACTTGACAGGGGATAGCCTATACAATGAGCAGTTCTTC	CASSQDLTGDSLYNEQFF
NA	TRBJ2-1	TRBV9	NA	TGTGCCAGCAGCCCCGGGAGCGGGCCTACAGCCTACAATGAGCAGTTCTTC	CASSPGSGPTAYNEQFF
NA	TRBJ1-1	TRBV9	NA	TGTGCCAGCAGCCCCGCCGGGGGGGGAAACACTGAAGCTTTCTTT	CASSPAGGGNTEAFF
once	TRBJ2-7	TRBV5-1	TRBD2	TGCGCCAGCAGCTTGGCGACTAGCGGGACACAGGGAGAGCAGTACTTC	CASSLATSGTQGEQYF
NA	TRBJ1-3	TRBV13	NA	TGTGCCAGCAGCGAGGAAAGGTCGCCTGGAAACACCATATATTTT	CASSEERSPGNTIYF
NA	TRBJ2-7	TRBV29-1	TRBD2	TGCAGCGTTGTTAAAACTAGCGCACTCTACGAGCAGTACTTC	CSVVKTSALYEQYF
NA	TRBJ2-7	TRBV5-5	NA	TGTGCCAGCAGCTTCCCGAGCGTCAACGAGCAGTACTTC	CASSFPSVNEQYF
NA	TRBJ1-5	TRBV28	NA	TGTGCCAGCAGTTTATGGCGGGATAGCAATCAGCCCCAGCATTTT	CASSLWRDSNQPQHF
NA	TRBJ2-7	TRBV6-1	TRBD1	TGTGCCAGCAGTGAAATGGGGACAGAAGGCTACGAGCAGTACTTC	CASSEMGTEGYEQYF
NA	TRBJ2-1	TRBV6-5	NA	TGTGCCAGCAGTTACGGCAGGGCATCCTACAATGAGCAGTTCTTC	CASSYGRASYNEQFF
once	TRBJ2-1	TRBV7-9	TRBD2	TGTGCCAGCAGCCCATCAGGACTAGCGGGAGATGAGCAGTTCTTC	CASSPSGLAGDEQFF
NA	TRBJ2-1	TRBV28	NA	TGTGCCAGCAGTTCAAATACAATGACCGGGGACAATGAGCAGTTCTTC	CASSSNTMTGDNEQFF
NA	TRBJ2-3	TRBV28	NA	TGTGCCAGCAGTTTTCGGCTCACAGATACGCAGTATTTT	CASSFRLTDTQYF
NA	TRBJ2-5	TRBV27	NA	TGTGCCAGCAGACCCTCGGTAACGGACGCACCCCAAGAGACCCAGTACTTC	CASRPSVTDAPQETQYF
NA	TRBJ1-5	TRBV5-8	NA	TGTGCCAGCAGCCCTGATCTGCCCCAGCATTTT	CASSPDLPQHF
NA	TRBJ2-5	TRBV7-8	NA	TGTGCCAGCAGCCCACCGGCGGCTAGCTGGGAGACCCAGTACTTC	CASSPPAASWETQYF
once	TRBJ2-7	TRBV28	NA	TGTGCCACCGTCACATCATCCTACGAGCAGTACTTC	CATVTSSYEQYF
NA	TRBJ1-5	TRBV4-1	NA	TGCGCCAGCAGCCTCTTCGGGGGGGCGAGACAGCCCCAGCATTTT	CASSLFGGARQPQHF
NA	TRBJ1-2	TRBV9	NA	TGTGCCAGCAGCGAGGGGGACTCACCTCTGGGCAGGGGAGATGGCTACACCTTC	CASSEGDSPLGRGDGYTF
NA	TRBJ1-1	TRBV19	NA	TGTGCCAGTAGTGTCGGGACGGTTGAAGCTTTCTTT	CASSVGTVEAFF
NA	TRBJ1-4	TRBV5-5	NA	TGTGCCAGCAGCGGACCGGGACGGCAACGTTTT	CASSGPGRQRF
NA	TRBJ2-1	TRBV7-6	NA	TGTGCCAGCAGCGACAGGTACAATGAGCAGTTCTTC	CASSDRYNEQFF
NA	TRBJ1-1	TRBV6-1	NA	TGTGCCAGCAGTGATGCCTCGAACACTGAAGCTTTCTTT	CASSDASNTEAFF
NA	TRBJ2-1	TRBV7-8	TRBD2	TGTGCCAGCAGCTCGACTAGCGGGAGGGAGGACTACAATGAGCAGTTCTTC	CASSSTSGREDYNEQFF
NA	TRBJ2-7	TRBV5-6	TRBD2	TGTGCCAGCAGCTCCGGGACTAGCGTCACCTACGAGCAGTACTTC	CASSSGTSVTYEQYF
few	TRBJ2-1	TRBV29-1	TRBD1	TGCAGCGCAGTTACAGGGGGAGAGCAGTTCTTC	CSAVTGGEQFF
once	TRBJ1-5	TRBV18	NA	TGTGCCAGCTCATCTAGGGCCACTAGCAATCAGCCCCAGCATTTT	CASSSRATSNQPQHF
NA	TRBJ1-1	TRBV13	NA	TGTGCCAGCAGCTTAGGTGGCAGGGTAGGCACTGAAGCTTTCTTT	CASSLGGRVGTEAFF
NA	TRBJ2-1	TRBV11-2	TRBD2	TGTGCCAGCAGCTTAGAATTGGCGGGGGGGGTAAATGAGCAGTTCTTC	CASSLELAGGVNEQFF
NA	TRBJ1-5	TRBV27	TRBD1	TGTGCCAGCAGTTTAAGGACAGGGCATCAGCCCCAGCATTTT	CASSLRTGHQPQHF
NA	TRBJ1-1	TRBV6-5	NA	TGTGCCAGCAGGGGACTTAGGGGCCGGGACACTGAAGCTTTCTTT	CASRGLRGRDTEAFF
NA	TRBJ2-5	TRBV6-6	TRBD2	TGTGCCAGCAGTTCGAGACTAGCGGGAGGCCAAGAGACCCAGTACTTC	CASSSRLAGGQETQYF
NA	TRBJ1-3	TRBV29-1	TRBD1	TGCAGCGTTGAAGGGGCAGGGACAGGGCCAAACACCATATATTTT	CSVEGAGTGPNTIYF